Following are 7 T cell receptor beta chains from one sample sequenced in a study of blood T cell repertoires in COVID-19. Only in-frame clones appear in the TCRdb table, and some are missing; sequencing was by immunoSEQ multiplex PCR. This table has 250,000 to 350,000 clones, more than 80% appearing once. The specimen was peripheral blood. The receptors were gathered from a young woman with active or convalescent COVID-19.

The chain uses TRBV5-1 and TRBJ2-3; 7 bases align to TRBD2. Germline V lookup: CDR1 SGHRS, CDR2 YFSETQ. J lost 0 bases, V lost 3 bases, and 7 bases had no gene match. The CDR3 consists of 16 residues. The CDR3 DNA reads TGCGCCAGCAGCTCGACTAGCTTGCCTAGCACAGATACGCAGTATTTT. This translates into CASSSTSLPSTDTQYF.

As for this clone: A much larger clone differs from this one at a single base, so this may be a read error. The chain employs TRBV6-2 or TRBV6-3 and TRBJ2-6, with TRBD2 identical over 9 bases. Looked up from germline, CDR1 is MNHEY and CDR2 is SVGEGT. The CDR3 is 16 amino acids. The CDR3 loop reads CPRSFRGGAGANVLTF. The CDR3, as DNA: TGTCCCCGCAGTTTTCGCGGGGGGGCCGGGGCCAACGTCCTGACTTTC.

CDR3 nucleotide sequence: TGTGCCAGTAGGGACAGGGCCCAGGGGAGAAATGAAAAACTGTTTTTT. It encodes CASRDRAQGRNEKLFF. The rearrangement uses TRBV19 and TRBJ1-4; TRBD1 matches at 8 bases. The junction had 11 bases not matched to a gene; V was cut back by 6 bases and J by 5 bases. Germline V gene sequence: CDR1 LNHDA, CDR2 SQIVND (reference sequence). The CDR3 consists of 16 residues.

CDR3 bases: TGCGCCAGCAGCTCTTTGGGACAGGGGGCTCGAACTGAAGCTTTCTTT. Protein product: CASSSLGQGARTEAFF. This chain links TRBV5-1 with TRBJ1-1, with TRBD1 matching over 12 bases. Germline V CDR1 and CDR2: SGHRS, YFSETQ. Trimming at V came to 3 bases and at J to 5 bases, leaving 8 bases not matched to a gene. This CDR3 contains 16 residues.

The chain combines TRBV3-1 (or the pseudogene TRBV3-2) with TRBJ2-1; TRBD2 matches at 12 bases. CDR1 and CDR2 (germline): LGHDT, YNNKEL (reference sequence). There are 16 residues in the CDR3. Trimming at V came to 5 bases and at J to 5 bases, leaving 7 bases not matched to a gene. CDR3 residues: CASSYPSGGADNEQFF. CDR3 in DNA: TGTGCCAGCAGCTACCCTAGCGGGGGGGCCGACAATGAGCAGTTCTTC.

The V call is TRBV9, the J call TRBJ1-1; tentative D call: TRBD1 (5 bases). The germline V and J ends were trimmed by 3 bases and 4 bases, with 13 bases remaining between them. Germline V gives CDR1 SGDLS, CDR2 YYNGEE. The CDR3 runs to 14 residues. CDR3 nucleotides: TGTGCCAGCAGCGAGACAGTCTACGGCACTGAAGCTTTCTTT. Protein: CASSETVYGTEAFF.

The rearrangement joins TRBV30 to TRBJ2-3; tentative D call: TRBD2 (5 bases). This CDR3 is 15 amino acids long. Per germline, CDR1 GTSNPN and CDR2 SVGIG (reference sequence). V gave up 3 bases and J gave up 3 bases, with 16 bases separating them. The chain's CDR3 is CAWSLPFSGTDTQYF. Written as DNA, the CDR3 is TGTGCCTGGAGCCTCCCCTTCTCGGGGACAGATACGCAGTATTTT.